This T cell receptor beta chain was observed in a study of tumor-infiltrating lymphocytes in primary liver carcinoma. The germline gives CDR1 LGHNA, CDR2 YNFKEQ. CDR3 length: 16 amino acids. A note on this clonotype: A read error may produce the germline difference seen at one junction end.

It was from roughly 20-30 mg of unsorted bulk tissue that RNA and DNA were co-extracted. Patients had chronic HBV infection and were treatment-naive. Each tumor was sampled at four poles and its centre. Total RNA (roughly 0.45 ug) served as template for TCR beta cDNA synthesis primed by a constant-region primer. Investigators got TCR beta libraries out of three nested multiplex PCR rounds, done with slightly modified ARM-PCR. In the first two PCR rounds, TRBV1-TRBV30 forward primers were paired with a C-beta reverse primer, and each round lasted roughly 9 cycles. TCRdb re-called the multiplex PCR reads with MiXCR, one entry per CDR3 protein. Of about 33,000 distinct CDR3 sequences listed, about 79% are singletons.

Sequenced material: liver tumor tissue from sampling region 5. Subset indicated: tumor region T5, tumor centre. This clonotype was sampled from a man between 40 and 49 years old with primary liver carcinoma and hepatitis B virus infection. The rearrangement joins TRBV4-2 to TRBJ2-3; 9 bases are shared with TRBD2. CDR3 DNA: TGTGCTAGCAGCCAAGGACTAGCGCCACGCACAGATACGCAGTATTTT. Translating gives CASSQGLAPRTDTQYF.